This is a list of T cell receptor beta chains from one sample in a study of blood T cells in healthy people across ages. TCRdb redid the calling of the 5' RACE reads with MiXCR, one entry per CDR3 protein. The sample carries roughly 800,000 distinct CDR3 sequences, 55% to 75% recorded once. Sample: blood. The receptors were gathered from a man younger than 40 in good health. Both conserved end residues are part of each CDR3. The D gene is left open where the match is weak. Clone size appears in some rows only: once, few, many, or a class for an expanded clone.

>TRBD2|TRBV28|.|TRBJ2-7|15
TGTGCCAGCAGTTTAATGGCTAGCGGGGACTACGAGCAGTACTTC
CASSLMASGDYEQYF
>.|TRBV18|.|TRBJ1-2|16
TGTGCCAGCTCACCACGTTTTCCAGGGGATAACTATGGCTACACCTTC
CASSPRFPGDNYGYTF
>TRBD1|TRBV7-9|.|TRBJ1-1|14
TGTGCCAACAGCTCAGGGGGATCTATCGGTGAAGCTTTCTTT
CANSSGGSIGEAFF
>.|TRBV20-1|few|TRBJ2-3|13
TGCAGTGCCCTCTCGGGGATCACAGATACGCAGTATTTT
CSALSGITDTQYF
>TRBD2|TRBV7-2|.|TRBJ2-5|17
TGTGCCAGCAGCCAACCGACTAGCGGGAAAATCCAAGAGACCCAGTACTTC
CASSQPTSGKIQETQYF
>.|TRBV4-2|.|TRBJ2-1|15
TGTGCCAGCAGCCTTGAGTCAGCAGGGAGCGATGAGCAGTTCTTC
CASSLESAGSDEQFF
>TRBD2|TRBV6-1|few|TRBJ2-5|15
TGTGCCAGCAGGTCTTTTAGCGGGAGGTACGAGACCCAGTACTTC
CASRSFSGRYETQYF
>.|TRBV7-9|.|TRBJ1-1|13
TGTGCCAGCAGCTACCTTACATACACTGAAGCTTTCTTT
CASSYLTYTEAFF
>.|TRBV7-2|many|TRBJ2-7|14
TGTGCCAGCAGCTTAGAAAGGGTGAGAGACGAGCAGTACTTC
CASSLERVRDEQYF
>.|TRBV15|.|TRBJ1-1|14
TGTGCCACCAGAAGAGACAGCGTGAACACTGAAGCTTTCTTT
CATRRDSVNTEAFF
>TRBD1|TRBV5-1|few|TRBJ2-7|15
TGCGCCAGCAGCCCGGGGGGACAGGGACCCTACGAGCAGTACTTC
CASSPGGQGPYEQYF
>TRBD1|TRBV28|few|TRBJ2-6|18
TGTGCCAGCCTTGGGGGACAGGGGGCTTACTCTGGGGCCAACGTCCTGACTTTC
CASLGGQGAYSGANVLTF
>TRBD2|TRBV7-2|.|TRBJ2-1|14
TGTGCCAGCAGAAAGGGACTAGCCGGGGATGAGCAGTTCTTC
CASRKGLAGDEQFF
>.|TRBV7-2|.|TRBJ2-1|12
TGTGCCAGCAGCTTATTAAGGACCGAGCAGTTCTTC
CASSLLRTEQFF
>TRBD1|TRBV6-6|few|TRBJ2-5|14
TGTGCCAGCAGTTATCAGGGGGCAGGAGAGACCCAGTACTTC
CASSYQGAGETQYF
>.|TRBV6-2/TRBV6-3|.|TRBJ1-2|16
TGTGCCAGCGGTGGCTCCCTCCTGTGGGACATAAATGGCTACACCTTC
CASGGSLLWDINGYTF
>TRBD1|TRBV29-1|few|TRBJ2-7|11
TGCAGCGGGGGACAGGGGGACGAGCAGTACTTC
CSGGQGDEQYF
>.|TRBV12-3/TRBV12-4|.|TRBJ1-4|15
TGTGCCAGCAGCCCAACCAGGGTTTCTAATGAAAAACTGTTTTTT
CASSPTRVSNEKLFF
>TRBD1|TRBV27|.|TRBJ2-3|15
TGTGCCAACAGTCCCGGACAGGGGAACACAGATACGCAGTATTTT
CANSPGQGNTDTQYF
>.|TRBV20-1|.|TRBJ1-2|11
TGCAGTGCTACCGGACAAGGTGGCTACACCTTC
CSATGQGGYTF
>TRBD2|TRBV20-1|.|TRBJ2-5|15
TGCAGTGCTACAAGACTAGCGGGAGTTAGAGAGACCCAGTACTTC
CSATRLAGVRETQYF
>.|TRBV6-2/TRBV6-3|few|TRBJ2-7|11
TGTGCCAGCAGTTACTTCCACGAGCAGTACTTC
CASSYFHEQYF